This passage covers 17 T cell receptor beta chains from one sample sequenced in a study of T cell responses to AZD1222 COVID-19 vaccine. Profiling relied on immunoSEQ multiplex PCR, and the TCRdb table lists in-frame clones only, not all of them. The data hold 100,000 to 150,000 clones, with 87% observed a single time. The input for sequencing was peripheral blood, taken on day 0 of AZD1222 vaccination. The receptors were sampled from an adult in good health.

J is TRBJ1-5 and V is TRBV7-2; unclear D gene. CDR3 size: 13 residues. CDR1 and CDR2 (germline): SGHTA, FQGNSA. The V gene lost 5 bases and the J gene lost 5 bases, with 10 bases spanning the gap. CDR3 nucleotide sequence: TGTGCCAGCAGCCCATCTGCAGATCAGCCCCAGCATTTT. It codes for CASSPSADQPQHF.

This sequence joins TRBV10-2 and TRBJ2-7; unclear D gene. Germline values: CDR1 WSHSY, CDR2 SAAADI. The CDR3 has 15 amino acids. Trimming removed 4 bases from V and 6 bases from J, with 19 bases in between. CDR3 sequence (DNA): TGCGCCAGCAGTGGCCCCGAAATAGTCCCCTCCGAGCAGTACTTC. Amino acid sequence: CASSGPEIVPSEQYF.

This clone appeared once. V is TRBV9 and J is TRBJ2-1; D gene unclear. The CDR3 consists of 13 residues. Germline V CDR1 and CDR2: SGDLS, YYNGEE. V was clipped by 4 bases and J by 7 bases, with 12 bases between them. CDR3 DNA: TGTGCCAGCAGCCCGTTAACTTCTAATGAGCAGTTCTTC. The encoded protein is CASSPLTSNEQFF. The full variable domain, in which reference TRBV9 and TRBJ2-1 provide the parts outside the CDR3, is DSGVTQTPKHLITATGQRVTLRCSPRSGDLSVYWYQQSLDQGLQFLIQYYNGEERAKGNILERFSAQQFPDLHSELNLSSLELGDSALYFCASSPLTSNEQFFGPGTRLTVL.

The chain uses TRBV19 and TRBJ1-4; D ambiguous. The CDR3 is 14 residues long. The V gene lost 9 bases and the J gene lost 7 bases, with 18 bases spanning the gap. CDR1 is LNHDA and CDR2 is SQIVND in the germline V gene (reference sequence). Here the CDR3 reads CASSTPLFFEKLFF. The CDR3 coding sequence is TGTGCCAGCAGCACGCCACTTTTTTTTGAAAAACTGTTTTTT.

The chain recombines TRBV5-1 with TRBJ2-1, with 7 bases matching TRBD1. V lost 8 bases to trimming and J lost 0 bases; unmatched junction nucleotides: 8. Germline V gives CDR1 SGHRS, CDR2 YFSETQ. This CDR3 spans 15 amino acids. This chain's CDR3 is CASNRGASSYNEQFF. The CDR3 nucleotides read TGCGCCAGTAACAGGGGCGCAAGCTCCTACAATGAGCAGTTCTTC.

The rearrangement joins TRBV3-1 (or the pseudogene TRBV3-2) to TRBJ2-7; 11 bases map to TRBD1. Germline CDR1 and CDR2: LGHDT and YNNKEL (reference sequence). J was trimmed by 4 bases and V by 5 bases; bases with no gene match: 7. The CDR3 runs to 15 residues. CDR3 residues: CASSSWDRGKYEQYF. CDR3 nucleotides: TGTGCCAGCAGCAGCTGGGACAGGGGGAAGTACGAGCAGTACTTC.

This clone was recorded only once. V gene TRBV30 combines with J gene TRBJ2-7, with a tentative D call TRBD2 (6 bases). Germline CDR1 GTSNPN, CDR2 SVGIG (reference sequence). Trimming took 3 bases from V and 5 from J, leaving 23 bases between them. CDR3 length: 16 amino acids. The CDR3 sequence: CAWRSIGGSRGDEQYF. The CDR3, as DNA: TGTGCCTGGAGATCTATTGGGGGGTCTCGGGGCGACGAGCAGTACTTC.

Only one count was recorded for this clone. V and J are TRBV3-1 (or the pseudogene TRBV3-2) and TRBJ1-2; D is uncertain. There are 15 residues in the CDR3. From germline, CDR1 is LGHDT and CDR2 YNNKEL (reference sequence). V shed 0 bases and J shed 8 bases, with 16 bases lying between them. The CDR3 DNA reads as TGTGCCAGCAGCCAAGATGGACTGGGCCGAGGCGGCTACACCTTC. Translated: CASSQDGLGRGGYTF.

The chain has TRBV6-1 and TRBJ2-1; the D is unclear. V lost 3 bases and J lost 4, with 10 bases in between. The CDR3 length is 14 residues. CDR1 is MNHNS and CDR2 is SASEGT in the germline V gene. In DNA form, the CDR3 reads TGTGCCAGCAGTGATGGTTGGGGATACAATGAGCAGTTCTTC. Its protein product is CASSDGWGYNEQFF.

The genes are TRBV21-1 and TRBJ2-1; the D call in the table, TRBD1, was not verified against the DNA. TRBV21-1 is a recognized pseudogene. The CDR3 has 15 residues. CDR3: CASSKGAGPLNEQFF. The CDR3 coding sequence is TGTGCCAGCAGCAAAGGGGCAGGCCCCCTAAATGAGCAGTTCTTC.

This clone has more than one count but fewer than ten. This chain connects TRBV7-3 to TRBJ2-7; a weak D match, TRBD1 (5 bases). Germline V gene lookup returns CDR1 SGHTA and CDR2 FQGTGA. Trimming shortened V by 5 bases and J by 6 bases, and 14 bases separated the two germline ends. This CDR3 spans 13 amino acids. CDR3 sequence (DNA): TGTGCCAGCAGCCACGACAGTCCCTCCGAGCAGTACTTC. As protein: CASSHDSPSEQYF.

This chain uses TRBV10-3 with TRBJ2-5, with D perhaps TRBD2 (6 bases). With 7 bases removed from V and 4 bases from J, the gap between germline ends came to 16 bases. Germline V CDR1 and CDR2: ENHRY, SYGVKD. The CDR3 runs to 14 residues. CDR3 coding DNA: TGTGCCATCATGAGTGTAGCGGCGGGAGAGACCCAGTACTTC. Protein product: CAIMSVAAGETQYF.

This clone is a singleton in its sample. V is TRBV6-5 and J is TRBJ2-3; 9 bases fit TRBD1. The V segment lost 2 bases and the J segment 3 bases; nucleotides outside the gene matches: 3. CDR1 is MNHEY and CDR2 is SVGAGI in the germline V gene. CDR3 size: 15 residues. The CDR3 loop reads CASSYDRGRTDTQYF. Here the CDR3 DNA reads TGTGCCAGCAGTTACGACAGGGGGAGAACAGATACGCAGTATTTT.

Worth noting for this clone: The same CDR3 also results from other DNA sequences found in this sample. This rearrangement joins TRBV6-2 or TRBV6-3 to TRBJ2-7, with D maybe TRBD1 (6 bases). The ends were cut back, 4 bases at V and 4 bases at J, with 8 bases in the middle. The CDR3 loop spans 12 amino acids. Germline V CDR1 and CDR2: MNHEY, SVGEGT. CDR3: CASSLDSYEQYF. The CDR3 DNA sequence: TGTGCCAGCAGTTTGGACAGTTACGAGCAGTACTTC.

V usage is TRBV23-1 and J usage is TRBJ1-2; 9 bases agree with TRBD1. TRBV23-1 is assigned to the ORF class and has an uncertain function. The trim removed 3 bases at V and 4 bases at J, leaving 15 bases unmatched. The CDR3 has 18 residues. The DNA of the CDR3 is TGCGCCAGCAGTCACTATGGGACAGGGTTATATGTCACCTATGGCTACACCTTC. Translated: CASSHYGTGLYVTYGYTF.

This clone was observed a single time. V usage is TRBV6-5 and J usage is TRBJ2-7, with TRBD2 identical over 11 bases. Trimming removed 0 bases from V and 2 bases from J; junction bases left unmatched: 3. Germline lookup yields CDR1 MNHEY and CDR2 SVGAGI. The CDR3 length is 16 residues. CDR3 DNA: TGTGCCAGCAGTTACTCAGGGACTAGCGGAGCCTACGAGCAGTACTTC. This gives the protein CASSYSGTSGAYEQYF.

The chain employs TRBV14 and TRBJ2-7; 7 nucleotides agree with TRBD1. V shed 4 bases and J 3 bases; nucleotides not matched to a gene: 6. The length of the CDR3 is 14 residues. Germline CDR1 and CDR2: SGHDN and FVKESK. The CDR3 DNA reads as TGTGCCAGCAGCCCTCGGACAGGACTCTACGAGCAGTACTTC. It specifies CASSPRTGLYEQYF. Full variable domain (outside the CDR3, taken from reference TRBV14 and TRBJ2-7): EAGVTQFPSHSVIEKGQTVTLRCDPISGHDNLYWYRRVMGKEIKFLLHFVKESKQDESGMPNNRFLAERTGGTYSTLKVQPAELEDSGVYFCASSPRTGLYEQYFGPGTRLTVT.